Listed here are 26 T cell receptor beta chains from one sample, sequenced in a study of beta chain features in type 1 diabetes. The sequenced template was cDNA made from the entire isolated RNA. The data were produced by immunoSEQ multiplex PCR, yet TCRdb's version contains in-frame clones alone and is incomplete. The table records 300,000 or so clones, 6.5% to 10% of them present only once. Sequencing input: central memory CD4+ T cells from blood. The receptors stem from a woman aged 18-29 years in good health.

V gene TRBV7-2 combines with J gene TRBJ1-1; D call uncertain. The CDR3 is 12 amino acids. The V end lost 2 bases, the J end lost 10 bases, and 11 bases lay between the germline ends. Germline CDR1 reads SGHTA; CDR2 reads FQGNSA. CDR3 region: CASSLIGNAAFF. The CDR3 DNA is TGTGCCAGCAGCTTAATAGGGAATGCAGCTTTCTTT.

This clone was detected a few times. The gene calls are TRBV5-1 and TRBJ2-5; TRBD2 is a possible D gene (7 bases). Germline CDR1 reads SGHRS; CDR2 reads YFSETQ. The ends were cut back, 5 bases at V and 2 bases at J, with 13 bases in the middle. This CDR3 spans 14 amino acids. For the CDR3, the DNA is TGCGCCAGCAGGCGGGGGACACTACAAGAGACCCAGTACTTC. It is translated as CASRRGTLQETQYF. Full variable domain (missing parts from reference TRBV5-1 and TRBJ2-5): KAGVTQTPRYLIKTRGQQVTLSCSPISGHRSVSWYQQTPGQGLQFLFEYFSETQRNKGNFPGRFSGRQFSNSRSEMNVSTLELGDSALYLCASRRGTLQETQYFGPGTRLLVL.

This clone was counted only a few times. The chain uses TRBV5-1 and TRBJ2-1; TRBD1 is a possible D gene (5 bases). This CDR3 is 15 amino acids long. Per germline, CDR1 SGHRS and CDR2 YFSETQ. Trimming left V 4 bases short and J 3 bases short, with 14 bases between. The CDR3 here is CASSPQGIGYNEQFF. The CDR3 DNA is TGCGCCAGCAGCCCGCAGGGTATAGGCTACAATGAGCAGTTCTTC.

The V gene is TRBV5-1, the J gene TRBJ2-7; D call uncertain. This CDR3 is built from 15 residues. Germline lookup yields CDR1 SGHRS and CDR2 YFSETQ. The V end lost 3 bases, the J end lost 1 base, and 14 bases lay between the germline ends. CDR3 amino acids: CASSSALGESYEQYF. In DNA form, the CDR3 reads TGCGCCAGCAGCTCCGCCCTCGGAGAGTCCTACGAGCAGTACTTC.

This clone was found a few times. The V and J genes are TRBV5-1 and TRBJ2-2; no clear D. The ends were cut back, 2 bases at V and 7 bases at J, with 12 bases in the middle. The V gene's germline CDR1 is SGHRS and CDR2 YFSETQ. The CDR3 sequence is 14 residues long. CDR3 protein: CASSFRTGRGELFF. The DNA for the CDR3 is TGCGCCAGCAGCTTCAGGACCGGACGCGGGGAGCTGTTTTTT.

V is TRBV23-1 and J is TRBJ1-1; D unclear. TRBV23-1 is an ORF for which the function is uncertain. The CDR3 extends over 12 amino acids. The V end lost 8 bases, the J end lost 6 bases, and 13 bases lay between the germline ends. CDR3 region: CASPEFGAEAFF. The CDR3 DNA is TGCGCCAGCCCGGAATTCGGGGCTGAAGCTTTCTTT.

V usage is TRBV7-2 and J usage is TRBJ2-1; 9 bases align to TRBD1. CDR1 is SGHTA and CDR2 is FQGNSA in the germline V gene. There are 14 residues in the CDR3. J was trimmed by 5 bases and V by 5 bases; bases with no gene match: 4. The CDR3 DNA reads as TGTGCCAGCAGCCGGACAGGGGTGGACAATGAGCAGTTCTTC. Its protein product is CASSRTGVDNEQFF. Complete variable domain (other parts from reference TRBV7-2 and TRBJ2-1): GAGVSQSPSNKVTEKGKDVELRCDPISGHTALYWYRQSLGQGLEFLIYFQGNSAPDKSGLPSDRFSAERTGGSVSTLTIQRTQQEDSAVYLCASSRTGVDNEQFFGPGTRLTVL.

This clone was seen a handful of times. CDR3 amino acids: CASSLQGTGAHEQYF. CDR3 coding DNA: TGCGCCAGCAGCTTGCAGGGGACAGGGGCCCACGAGCAGTACTTC. This rearrangement joins TRBV5-1 to TRBJ2-7; TRBD1 aligns across 10 bases. The CDR3 runs 15 residues. Germline V CDR1 and CDR2: SGHRS, YFSETQ. The ends lost 1 base at V and 5 bases at J; junction bases unmatched: 6.

This clone has a handful of counts. The rearrangement uses TRBV18 and TRBJ2-7, with 7 bases matching TRBD1. The CDR3 has 15 amino acids. Germline loops: CDR1 KGHSH, CDR2 LQKENI. J lost 1 base, V lost 0 bases, and 3 bases had no gene match. The CDR3 DNA sequence: TGTGCCAGCTCACCACCGGGACAGAGATCCTACGAGCAGTACTTC. It specifies CASSPPGQRSYEQYF. Drawing the rest from reference TRBV18 and TRBJ2-7, the complete variable domain is NAGVMQNPRHLVRRRGQEARLRCSPMKGHSHVYWYRQLPEEGLKFMVYLQKENIIDESGMPKERFSAEFPKEGPSILRIQQVVRGDSAAYFCASSPPGQRSYEQYFGPGTRLTVT.

The chain joins TRBV6-5 to TRBJ2-5; weak D call: TRBD1 (7 bases). Germline assignment: CDR1 MNHEY and CDR2 SVGAGI. The CDR3 covers 14 residues. V was clipped by 6 bases and J by 5 bases, with 16 bases between them. CDR3 protein: CASSRGAGIETQYF. The CDR3 DNA sequence: TGTGCCAGCAGCAGGGGGGCAGGGATCGAGACCCAGTACTTC.

This clone has a handful of counts. This chain uses TRBV9 with TRBJ2-3, with 10 bases aligning to TRBD2. J lost 2 bases, V lost 4 bases, and 4 bases had no gene match. Germline values: CDR1 SGDLS, CDR2 YYNGEE. This CDR3 is built from 15 residues. CDR3 residues: CASSTTSGNTDTQYF. In DNA form, the CDR3 reads TGTGCCAGCAGCACCACTAGCGGGAACACAGATACGCAGTATTTT.

Only a few counts were recorded for this clone. The rearrangement uses TRBV6-1 and TRBJ2-7, with 12 bases lining up with TRBD2. CDR1 is MNHNS, CDR2 SASEGT, per germline. CDR3 length: 17 amino acids. V gave up 2 bases and J gave up 2 bases; unmatched junction bases: 7. The CDR3 DNA reads TGTGCCAGCAGTGAAATAGGGAGACTAGCGGGAGCCTACGAGCAGTACTTC. This codes for CASSEIGRLAGAYEQYF.

The table lists this clone with a few counts. The rearrangement links TRBV7-2 to TRBJ1-3, with D unresolved. The germline V and J ends were trimmed by 11 bases and 4 bases, with 6 bases remaining between them. The CDR3 runs 10 residues. Per germline, CDR1 SGHTA and CDR2 FQGNSA. CDR3 DNA: TGTGCCGTCGGGGGAAACACCATATATTTT. Protein sequence: CAVGGNTIYF.

Here the CDR3 DNA reads TGTGCCAGCAGCCCCGCGGCGTCCCGAGCAGATACGCAGTATTTT. Translating gives CASSPAASRADTQYF. The V and J genes are TRBV7-3 and TRBJ2-3; D uncertain. The CDR3 loop spans 15 amino acids. Germline CDR1 reads SGHTA; CDR2 reads FQGTGA. V lost 5 bases and J lost 4, with 16 bases in between.

This clone was counted a few times. The chain uses TRBV27 and TRBJ2-1, with 9 bases matching TRBD2. Germline V gene sequence: CDR1 MNHEY, CDR2 SMNVEV (reference sequence). The CDR3 is 15 residues long. Trimming removed 5 bases from V and 5 bases from J; junction bases left unmatched: 7. The CDR3 coding sequence is TGTGCCAGCAGTGGTTTAGCGGGAGCAAACAATGAGCAGTTCTTC. It translates to CASSGLAGANNEQFF.

This sequence joins TRBV7-2 and TRBJ1-2; TRBD1 agrees at 10 bases. The V gene's germline CDR1 is SGHTA and CDR2 FQGNSA. The CDR3 extends over 15 amino acids. Trimming took 5 bases from V and 2 from J; bases not matched to a gene: 5. In DNA, the CDR3 is TGTGCCAGCAGCCCCAGACAGGGGGCAAACTATGGCTACACCTTC. This gives the protein CASSPRQGANYGYTF.

This clone occurred many times. The rearrangement uses TRBV7-6 and TRBJ2-1; 10 nucleotides align to TRBD2. Germline V gene sequence: CDR1 SGHVS, CDR2 FNYEAQ. V lost 10 bases, J lost 0 bases, and 12 bases stayed unmatched. This CDR3 contains 17 residues. CDR3 DNA sequence: TGTGCCACCCCCAGCGGGAGGGGAACTAACTCCTACAATGAGCAGTTCTTC. It specifies CATPSGRGTNSYNEQFF.

The chain links TRBV6-6 to TRBJ2-1; D is possibly TRBD2 (5 bases). The CDR3 spans 14 residues. The germline V gene encodes CDR1 MNHNY and CDR2 SVGAGI (reference sequence). Deletions cut 7 bases from V and 7 bases from J, with 17 bases between. The CDR3 sequence is CASNTRPGSNEQFF. CDR3 DNA sequence: TGTGCCAGCAACACCCGACCGGGGTCTAATGAGCAGTTCTTC.

This rearrangement joins TRBV11-2 to TRBJ2-1, with D uncertain. Germline CDR1 reads SGHAT; CDR2 reads FQNNGV. Between the trimmed V and J ends, which lost 4 bases and 5 bases, there was a span of 6 bases. The CDR3 loop spans 12 amino acids. The CDR3 DNA is TGTGCCAGCAGCTCACTCGACAATGAGCAGTTCTTC. It encodes CASSSLDNEQFF.

This clone was picked up many times. This rearrangement joins TRBV7-9 to TRBJ2-7, with D hard to call. Germline CDR1 SEHNR, CDR2 FQNEAQ (reference sequence). V was clipped by 0 bases and J by 2 bases, with 8 bases between them. This CDR3 spans 14 amino acids. DNA for the CDR3: TGTGCCAGCAGCTTAGCCCTTGAACCCTACGAGCAGTACTTC. Translating gives CASSLALEPYEQYF.

At least ten counts were recorded for this clone. The chain couples TRBV5-6 to TRBJ2-7; D uncertain. Per germline, CDR1 SGHDT and CDR2 YYEEEE. The CDR3 consists of 14 residues. V was pared by 3 bases and J by 0 bases, with 10 bases between. The CDR3 DNA reads as TGTGCCAGCAGCTCCCTACGGAGCTCCTACGAGCAGTACTTC. Protein sequence: CASSSLRSSYEQYF.

The chain has TRBV2 and TRBJ2-1, with 14 bases lining up with TRBD2. The V segment lost 4 bases and the J segment 14 bases; nucleotides outside the gene matches: 4. CDR3 length: 13 amino acids. Germline CDR1 reads SNHLY; CDR2 reads FYNNEI. CDR3: CASSATSGREKFF. In DNA, the CDR3 is TGTGCCAGCAGTGCGACTAGCGGGAGGGAGAAGTTCTTC.

This clone was detected a few times. Other DNA variants within this sample encode the same CDR3. This chain connects TRBV9 to TRBJ2-5, with D hard to call. There are 13 residues in the CDR3. Germline V gene lookup returns CDR1 SGDLS and CDR2 YYNGEE. Between the trimmed V and J ends, which lost 0 bases and 3 bases, there was a span of 6 bases. CDR3 in DNA: TGTGCCAGCAGCGTAGGTACAGAAGAGACCCAGTACTTC. Translation: CASSVGTEETQYF.

The sample holds a few counts of this clone. V usage is TRBV4-3 and J usage is TRBJ2-5; 7 bases are shared with TRBD2. The CDR3 contains 16 residues. V was clipped by 0 bases and J by 1 base; unmatched bases: 5. Germline V gene data show CDR1 as LGHNA and CDR2 as YSLEER. In DNA, the CDR3 is TGCGCCAGCAGCCAAGAGATCCGGGGGGTCCAAGAGACCCAGTACTTC. It codes for CASSQEIRGVQETQYF.

This clone came up a few times. This chain uses TRBV6-5 with TRBJ1-3; D unclear. The V end was cut by 2 bases, the J end by 8 bases, with 16 bases between. Germline loops: CDR1 MNHEY, CDR2 SVGAGI. This CDR3 spans 15 amino acids. The CDR3, as DNA: TGTGCCAGCAGTTACCTAGGGCAATCGAAAGACACCATATATTTT. Its translation is CASSYLGQSKDTIYF.

The gene calls are TRBV18 and TRBJ1-5, with D uncertain. V was trimmed by 2 bases and J by 4 bases, leaving 6 bases between them. The CDR3 is 13 amino acids. CDR1 is KGHSH, CDR2 LQKENI, per germline. The DNA for the CDR3 is TGTGCCAGCTCACCAGTGAGGAATCAGCCCCAGCATTTT. Its protein product is CASSPVRNQPQHF.